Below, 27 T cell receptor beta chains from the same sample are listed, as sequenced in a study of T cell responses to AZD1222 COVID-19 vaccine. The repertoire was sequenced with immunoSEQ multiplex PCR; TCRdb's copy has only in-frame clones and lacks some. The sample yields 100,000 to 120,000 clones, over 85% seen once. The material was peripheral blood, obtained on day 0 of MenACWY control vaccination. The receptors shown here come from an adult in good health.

The DNA of the CDR3 is TGTGCCAGCCAGCCGTCCTCTGGAAACACCATATATTTT. Translation: CASQPSSGNTIYF. The chain links TRBV6-5 to TRBJ1-3; no firm D call. Germline CDR1 and CDR2: MNHEY and SVGAGI. Trimming left V 8 bases short and J 0 bases short, with 8 bases between. The length of the CDR3 is 13 residues.

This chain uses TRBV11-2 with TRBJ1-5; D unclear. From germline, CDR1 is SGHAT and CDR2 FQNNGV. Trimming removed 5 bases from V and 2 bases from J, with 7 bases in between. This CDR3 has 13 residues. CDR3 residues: CASSLAGNQPQHF. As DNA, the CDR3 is TGTGCCAGCAGCCTAGCGGGCAATCAGCCCCAGCATTTT. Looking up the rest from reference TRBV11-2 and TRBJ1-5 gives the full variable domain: EAGVAQSPRYKIIEKRQSVAFWCNPISGHATLYWYQQILGQGPKLLIQFQNNGVVDDSQLPKDRFSAERLKGVDSTLKIQPAKLEDSAVYLCASSLAGNQPQHFGDGTRLSIL.

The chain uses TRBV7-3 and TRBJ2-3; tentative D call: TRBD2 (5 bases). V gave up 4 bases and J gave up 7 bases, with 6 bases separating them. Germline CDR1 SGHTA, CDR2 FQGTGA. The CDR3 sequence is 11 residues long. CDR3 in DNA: TGTGCCAGCAGCTCGGGAAATACGCAGTATTTT. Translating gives CASSSGNTQYF.

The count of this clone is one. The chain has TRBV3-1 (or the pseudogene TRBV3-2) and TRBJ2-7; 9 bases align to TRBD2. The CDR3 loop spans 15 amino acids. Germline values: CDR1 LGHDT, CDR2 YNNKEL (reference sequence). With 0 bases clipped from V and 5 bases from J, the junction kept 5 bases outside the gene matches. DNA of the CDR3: TGTGCCAGCAGCCAAGAGGCGGGGGGGCGGAACGAGCAGTACTTC. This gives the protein CASSQEAGGRNEQYF.

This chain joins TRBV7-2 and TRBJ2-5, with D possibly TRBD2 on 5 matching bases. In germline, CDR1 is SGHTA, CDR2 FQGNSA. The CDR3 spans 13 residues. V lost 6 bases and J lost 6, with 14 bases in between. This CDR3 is CASSSGSGKTQYF. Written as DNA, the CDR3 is TGTGCCAGCAGTAGTGGGTCCGGGAAGACCCAGTACTTC.

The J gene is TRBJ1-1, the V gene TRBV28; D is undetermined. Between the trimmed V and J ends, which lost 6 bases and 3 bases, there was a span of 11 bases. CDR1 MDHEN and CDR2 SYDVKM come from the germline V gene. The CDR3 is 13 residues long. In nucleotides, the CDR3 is TGTGCCAGCAGCCCTGGGAGATACACTGAAGCTTTCTTT. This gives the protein CASSPGRYTEAFF. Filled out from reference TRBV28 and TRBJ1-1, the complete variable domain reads DVKVTQSSRYLVKRTGEKVFLECVQDMDHENMFWYRQDPGLGLRLIYFSYDVKMKEKGDIPEGYSVSREKKERFSLILESASTNQTSMYLCASSPGRYTEAFFGQGTRLTVV.

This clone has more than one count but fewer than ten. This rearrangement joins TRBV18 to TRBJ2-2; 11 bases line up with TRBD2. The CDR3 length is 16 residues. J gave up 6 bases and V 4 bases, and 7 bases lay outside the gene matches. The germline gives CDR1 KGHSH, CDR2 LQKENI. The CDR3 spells CASSQPTSGISGELFF. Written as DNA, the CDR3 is TGTGCCAGCTCACAACCGACTAGCGGGATATCCGGGGAGCTGTTTTTT.

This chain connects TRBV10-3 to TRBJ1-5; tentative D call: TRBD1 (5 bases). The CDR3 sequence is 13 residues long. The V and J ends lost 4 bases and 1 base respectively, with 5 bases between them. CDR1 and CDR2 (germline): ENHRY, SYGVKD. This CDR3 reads CAISGDSNQPQHF. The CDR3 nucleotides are TGTGCCATCAGTGGGGACAGCAATCAGCCCCAGCATTTT.

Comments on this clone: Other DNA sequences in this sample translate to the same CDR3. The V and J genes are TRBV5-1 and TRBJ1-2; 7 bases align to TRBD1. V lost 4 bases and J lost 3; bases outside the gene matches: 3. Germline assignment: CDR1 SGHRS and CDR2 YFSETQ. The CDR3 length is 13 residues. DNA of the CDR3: TGCGCCAGCAGCGGTACAGGGGACTATGGCTACACCTTC. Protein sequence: CASSGTGDYGYTF.

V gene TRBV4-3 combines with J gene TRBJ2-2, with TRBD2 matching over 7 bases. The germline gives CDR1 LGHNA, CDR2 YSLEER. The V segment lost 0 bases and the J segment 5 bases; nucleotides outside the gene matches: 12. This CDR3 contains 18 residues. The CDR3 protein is CASSQERQSGEDTGELFF. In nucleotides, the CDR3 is TGCGCCAGCAGCCAAGAACGACAAAGCGGGGAGGATACCGGGGAGCTGTTTTTT.

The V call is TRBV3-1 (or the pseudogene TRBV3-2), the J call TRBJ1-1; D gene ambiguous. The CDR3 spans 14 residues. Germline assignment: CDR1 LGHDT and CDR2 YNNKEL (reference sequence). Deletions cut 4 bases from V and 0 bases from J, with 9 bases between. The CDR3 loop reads CASSRSSLNTEAFF. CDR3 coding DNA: TGTGCCAGCAGCCGCAGTAGTTTGAACACTGAAGCTTTCTTT.

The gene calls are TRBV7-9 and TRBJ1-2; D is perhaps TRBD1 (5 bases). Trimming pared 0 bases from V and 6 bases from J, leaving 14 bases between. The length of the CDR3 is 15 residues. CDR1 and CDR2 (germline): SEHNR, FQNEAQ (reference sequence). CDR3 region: CASSLADGGADGYTF. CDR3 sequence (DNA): TGTGCCAGCAGCTTAGCGGACGGGGGTGCGGATGGCTACACCTTC.

In nucleotides, the CDR3 is TGTGCCAGCAGGGAACGGATGGGAGTGAACACTGAAGCTTTCTTT. Its protein is CASRERMGVNTEAFF. The V gene is TRBV27, the J gene TRBJ1-1; D unresolved. Germline V gene sequence: CDR1 MNHEY, CDR2 SMNVEV (reference sequence). CDR3 length: 15 amino acids. Trimming left V 6 bases short and J 0 bases short, with 14 bases between.

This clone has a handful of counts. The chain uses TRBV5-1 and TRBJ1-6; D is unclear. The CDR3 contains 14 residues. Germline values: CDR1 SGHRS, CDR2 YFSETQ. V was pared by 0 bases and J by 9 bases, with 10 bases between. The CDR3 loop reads CASSLAGLSSPLHF. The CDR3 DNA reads TGCGCCAGCAGCTTGGCAGGACTTAGTTCACCCCTCCACTTT.

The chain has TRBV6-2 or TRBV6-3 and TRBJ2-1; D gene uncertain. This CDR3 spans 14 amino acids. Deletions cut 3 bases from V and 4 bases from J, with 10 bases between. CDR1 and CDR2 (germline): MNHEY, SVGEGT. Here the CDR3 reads CASSYYSLYNEQFF. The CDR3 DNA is TGTGCCAGCAGTTATTACTCCCTATACAATGAGCAGTTCTTC.

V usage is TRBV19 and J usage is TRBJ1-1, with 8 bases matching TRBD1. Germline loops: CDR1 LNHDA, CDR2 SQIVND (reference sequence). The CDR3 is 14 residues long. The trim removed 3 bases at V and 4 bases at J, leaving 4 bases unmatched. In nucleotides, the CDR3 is TGTGCCAGTAGTATCAGGGGGCAGGGCACTGAAGCTTTCTTT. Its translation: CASSIRGQGTEAFF.

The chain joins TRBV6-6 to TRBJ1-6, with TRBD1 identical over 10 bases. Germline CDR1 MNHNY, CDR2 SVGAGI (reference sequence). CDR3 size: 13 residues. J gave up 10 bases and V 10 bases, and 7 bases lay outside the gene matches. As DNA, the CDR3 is TGTGCCACCTCCGGGACAGGGGCCTCACCCCTCCACTTT. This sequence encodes CATSGTGASPLHF.

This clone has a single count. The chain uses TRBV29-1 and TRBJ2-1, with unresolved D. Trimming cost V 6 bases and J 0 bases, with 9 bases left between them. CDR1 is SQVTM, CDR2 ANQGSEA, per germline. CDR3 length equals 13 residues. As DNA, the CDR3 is TGCAGCGTGTATAGGGTCTCCTACAATGAGCAGTTCTTC. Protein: CSVYRVSYNEQFF.

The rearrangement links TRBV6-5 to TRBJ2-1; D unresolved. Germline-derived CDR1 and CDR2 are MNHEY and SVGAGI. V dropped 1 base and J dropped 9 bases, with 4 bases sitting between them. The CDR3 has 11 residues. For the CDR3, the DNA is TGTGCCAGCAGTTACTTCGGTGAGCAGTTCTTC. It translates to CASSYFGEQFF.

The CDR3: CASSRDRGFGYTF. Here the CDR3 DNA reads TGTGCCAGCAGTAGGGACAGGGGGTTCGGCTACACCTTC. The V call is TRBV6-4, the J call TRBJ1-2, with 11 bases lining up with TRBD1. The V gene's germline CDR1 is MRHNA and CDR2 SNTAGT. Losses at the gene ends were 5 bases for V and 8 bases for J; bases not matched to a gene: 4. This CDR3 has 13 amino acids.

The CDR3 nucleotides are TGCGCCAGCAGCCTCGGGACTAGCGGGGAGGCGGATACGCAGTATTTT. Its protein product is CASSLGTSGEADTQYF. The chain combines TRBV5-1 with TRBJ2-3; 13 bases are shared with TRBD2. This CDR3 is built from 16 residues. With V trimmed by 4 bases and J by 6 bases, 8 bases remained unmatched. Germline V CDR1 and CDR2: SGHRS, YFSETQ.

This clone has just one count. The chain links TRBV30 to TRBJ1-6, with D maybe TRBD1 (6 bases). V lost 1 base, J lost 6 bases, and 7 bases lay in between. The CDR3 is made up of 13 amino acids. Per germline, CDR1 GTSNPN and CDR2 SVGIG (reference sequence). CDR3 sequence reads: CAWSGRGNSPLHF. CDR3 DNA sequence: TGTGCCTGGAGTGGCAGGGGTAATTCACCCCTCCACTTT. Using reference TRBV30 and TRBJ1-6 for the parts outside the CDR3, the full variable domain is SQTIHQWPATLVQPVGSPLSLECTVEGTSNPNLYWYRQAAGRGLQLLFYSVGIGQISSEVPQNLSASRPQDRQFILSSKKLLLSDSGFYLCAWSGRGNSPLHFGNGTRLTVT.

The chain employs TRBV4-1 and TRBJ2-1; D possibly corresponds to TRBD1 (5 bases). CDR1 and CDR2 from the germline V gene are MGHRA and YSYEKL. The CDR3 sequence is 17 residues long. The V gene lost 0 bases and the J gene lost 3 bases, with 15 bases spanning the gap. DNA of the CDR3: TGCGCCAGCAGCCAAGATCCCGGGCAGGGCTACTACAATGAGCAGTTCTTC. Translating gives CASSQDPGQGYYNEQFF.

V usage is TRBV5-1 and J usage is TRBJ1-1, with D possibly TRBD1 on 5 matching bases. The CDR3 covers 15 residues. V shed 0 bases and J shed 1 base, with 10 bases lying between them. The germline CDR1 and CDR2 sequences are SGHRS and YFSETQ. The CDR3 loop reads CASSLAQGGNTEAFF. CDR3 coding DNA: TGCGCCAGCAGCTTGGCTCAGGGAGGGAACACTGAAGCTTTCTTT.

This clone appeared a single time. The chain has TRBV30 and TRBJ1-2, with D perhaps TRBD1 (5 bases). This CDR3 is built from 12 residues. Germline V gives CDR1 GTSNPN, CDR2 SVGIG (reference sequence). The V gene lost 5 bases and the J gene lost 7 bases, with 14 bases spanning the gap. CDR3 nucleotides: TGTGCCTGGGGGGACCGGGCGCGTGGCTACACCTTC. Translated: CAWGDRARGYTF.

The CDR3 protein is CASSSDDTEAFF. DNA of the CDR3: TGTGCCAGCAGTTCGGACGACACTGAAGCTTTCTTT. This sequence joins TRBV7-3 and TRBJ1-1; D call uncertain. The CDR3 spans 12 residues. CDR1 and CDR2 (germline): SGHTA, FQGTGA. V was cut by 6 bases and J by 3 bases, with 8 bases left in between.

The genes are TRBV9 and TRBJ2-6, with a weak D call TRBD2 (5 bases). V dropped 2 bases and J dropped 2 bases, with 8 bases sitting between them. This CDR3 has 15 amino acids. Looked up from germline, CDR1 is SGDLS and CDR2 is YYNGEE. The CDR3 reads CASSVSGTGANVLTF. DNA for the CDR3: TGTGCCAGCAGCGTCTCGGGGACTGGGGCCAACGTCCTGACTTTC.